Given below is one TCR beta chain in context. Which antigen it targets is not known. The input lacks base qualities; no much larger clone sits a single base away. Libraries came from the immunoSEQ multiplex PCR assay. Sourced from immuneACCESS, this table was stored by TCRdb with only in-frame sequences that have V and J called. A share of the clones is absent; for the studies checked, an unresolved V gene accounts for under half, and the remainder has no known explanation. Here the sample has about 68,000 clones; about 97% occur a single time. More than 0.25% of the sample lies in the top ten. The germline V gene (reference sequence) sets CDR1 to LNHDA and CDR2 to SQIVND. V is cut by 6 bases and J by 1 base, and the space between the germline ends is 12 bases. From cysteine to phenylalanine, the CDR3 is 14 amino acids long. The DNA shown is the 42-base CDR3, in frame from base 1. The data stem from a study of technical replicates of blood from a few donors (dated by TCRdb to about 2017).

Material: T cells isolated from PBMCs. The clonotype comes from a human donor in good health. This chain is built from TRBV19 and TRBJ1-2, with the D gene not clear enough to name. CDR3 reads: CASRPTGSNYGYTF. The DNA sequence is TGTGCCAGTAGACCAACCGGGAGTAACTATGGCTACACCTTC.